One and the same sample provided the 26 T cell receptor beta chains below, sequenced in a study of shared T cell receptors in the human thymus. TCRdb's copy holds only in-frame clones and misses some; the assay was immunoSEQ multiplex PCR. The sample has under 850,000 clones; approximately 87% are singletons. The sample was also reused in another study, on human thymus T cells.

Specimen: thymocytes. The receptors were gathered from a boy in the first two years of life with a congenital heart defect.

This chain links TRBV11-2 with TRBJ2-7; D not resolved. V was clipped by 2 bases and J by 1 base, with 15 bases between them. The germline CDR1 and CDR2 sequences are SGHAT and FQNNGV. The CDR3 has 16 amino acids. As DNA, the CDR3 is TGTGCCAGCAGCTTATTACTCAGACTCCCTTCCTACGAGCAGTACTTC. This translates into CASSLLLRLPSYEQYF.

This clone was seen a handful of times. The chain joins TRBV25-1 to TRBJ2-7; 13 bases match TRBD2. CDR3 size: 16 residues. Germline V gene lookup returns CDR1 MGHDK and CDR2 SYGVNS. V shed 2 bases and J 4 bases; nucleotides not matched to a gene: 5. The CDR3 coding sequence is TGTGCCAGCAGTGAACAGGGACTAGCGGGACCTTACGAGCAGTACTTC. Its protein product is CASSEQGLAGPYEQYF.

The rearrangement uses TRBV19 and TRBJ2-7, with 14 nucleotides matching TRBD2. V shed 4 bases and J 7 bases; nucleotides not matched to a gene: 6. Germline CDR1 and CDR2: LNHDA and SQIVND (reference sequence). The CDR3 has 15 residues. CDR3 DNA: TGTGCCAGTAGTAAGGGACTAGCGGGAGAGGGAGAGCAGTACTTC. Translating gives CASSKGLAGEGEQYF.

The rearrangement joins TRBV7-9 to TRBJ1-5, with D maybe TRBD1 (5 bases). CDR1 and CDR2 from the germline V gene are SEHNR and FQNEAQ (reference sequence). Trimming removed 3 bases at V and 4 bases at J, with 7 bases between. This CDR3 comprises 13 residues. The CDR3 sequence is CASSFRGNQPQHF. CDR3 coding DNA: TGTGCCAGCAGCTTTCGGGGGAATCAGCCCCAGCATTTT.

V usage is TRBV14 and J usage is TRBJ2-5; no definite D call. Germline CDR1 SGHDN, CDR2 FVKESK. This CDR3 contains 14 residues. Between the trimmed V and J ends, which lost 1 base and 1 base, there was a span of 7 bases. CDR3 sequence: CASSQARVQETQYF. The CDR3 DNA sequence: TGTGCCAGCAGCCAAGCCCGGGTCCAAGAGACCCAGTACTTC.

CDR3 bases: TGTGCCAGCAGTGAAGCGGTACGAGAGGGCTATGGCTACACCTTC. Translation gives CASSEAVREGYGYTF. The rearrangement uses TRBV6-1 and TRBJ1-2; D call uncertain. CDR1 MNHNS and CDR2 SASEGT come from the germline V gene. The CDR3 is 15 amino acids. The germline V and J ends were trimmed by 0 bases and 4 bases, with 12 bases remaining between them.

The chain employs TRBV19 and TRBJ1-5; D possibly corresponds to TRBD1 (5 bases). Trimming removed 3 bases from V and 3 bases from J, with 9 bases in between. Germline loops: CDR1 LNHDA, CDR2 SQIVND (reference sequence). This CDR3 has 14 amino acids. CDR3 sequence: CASSMGRDNQPQHF. The CDR3 coding sequence is TGTGCCAGTAGTATGGGCAGGGACAATCAGCCCCAGCATTTT. The entire variable domain, with the rest obtained from reference TRBV19 and TRBJ1-5, is as follows: DGGITQSPKYLFRKEGQNVTLSCEQNLNHDAMYWYRQDPGQGLRLIYYSQIVNDFQKGDIAEGYSVSREKKESFPLTVTSAQKNPTAFYLCASSMGRDNQPQHFGDGTRLSIL.

The CDR3 DNA is TGTGCCAGCAGCGTTGGACAGGGTAAATACCAAGAGACCCAGTACTTC. This sequence encodes CASSVGQGKYQETQYF. The chain is built from TRBV9 and TRBJ2-5; 8 bases match TRBD1. Germline values: CDR1 SGDLS, CDR2 YYNGEE. Unmatched junction bases numbered 6, after V lost 2 bases and J lost 0 bases. The CDR3 is 16 amino acids.

CDR3 in amino acids: CASSISGYSTDTQYF. The CDR3, as DNA: TGTGCCAGTAGTATTTCCGGGTACAGCACAGATACGCAGTATTTT. The chain employs TRBV19 and TRBJ2-3; D is unclear. V was cut by 3 bases and J by 0 bases, with 10 bases left in between. The CDR3 totals 15 residues. Germline-derived CDR1 and CDR2 are LNHDA and SQIVND (reference sequence). Full variable domain (remainder filled in from reference TRBV19 and TRBJ2-3): DGGITQSPKYLFRKEGQNVTLSCEQNLNHDAMYWYRQDPGQGLRLIYYSQIVNDFQKGDIAEGYSVSREKKESFPLTVTSAQKNPTAFYLCASSISGYSTDTQYFGPGTRLTVL.

The chain employs TRBV2 and TRBJ2-2; TRBD2 aligns across 9 bases. V shed 6 bases and J 3 bases; nucleotides not matched to a gene: 11. CDR1 and CDR2 (germline): SNHLY, FYNNEI. CDR3 length: 17 amino acids. CDR3 protein: CASRSISGRRDTGELFF. As DNA, the CDR3 is TGTGCCAGCAGGTCGATTAGCGGGAGAAGGGACACCGGGGAGCTGTTTTTT.

V and J are TRBV6-5 and TRBJ2-1; 11 bases agree with TRBD2. The trim removed 7 bases at V and 9 bases at J, leaving 8 bases unmatched. Germline-derived CDR1 and CDR2 are MNHEY and SVGAGI. The CDR3 covers 14 residues. The CDR3 coding sequence is TGTGCCAGCATCCCACTAGCGGGAGCGAGTGAGCAGTTCTTC. Protein product: CASIPLAGASEQFF.

The chain employs TRBV15 and TRBJ2-7, with TRBD2 as a possible D gene (6 bases). CDR1 and CDR2 (germline): LNHNV, YYDKDF (reference sequence). The CDR3 loop spans 14 amino acids. V was clipped by 1 base and J by 7 bases, with 14 bases between them. The CDR3 DNA follows: TGTGCCACCAGCAGAGTAGGAGGGAGCCTGGAGCAGTACTTC. Protein: CATSRVGGSLEQYF.

The V call is TRBV6-1, the J call TRBJ1-5, with D unresolved. V lost 7 bases to trimming and J lost 9 bases, with 16 bases between them. The CDR3 has 13 residues. The germline CDR1 and CDR2 sequences are MNHNS and SASEGT. This chain's CDR3 is CASTEKRSGPQHF. The CDR3 bases are TGTGCCAGCACTGAGAAAAGGTCAGGGCCCCAGCATTTT.

The chain carries TRBV9 and TRBJ2-2, with a possible D match to TRBD2 (6 bases). The CDR3 contains 17 residues. Germline CDR1 is SGDLS and CDR2 is YYNGEE. V was trimmed by 3 bases and J by 6 bases, leaving 21 bases between them. The CDR3, as DNA: TGTGCCAGCAGCGGATCAGGACTACCCGGGGACCCCGGGGAGCTGTTTTTT. Protein: CASSGSGLPGDPGELFF.

The chain is built from TRBV29-1 and TRBJ2-7, with 11 bases matching TRBD1. The length of the CDR3 is 14 residues. The junction had 8 bases not matched to a gene; V was cut back by 6 bases and J by 4 bases. The germline CDR1 and CDR2 sequences are SQVTM and ANQGSEA. The CDR3 region is CSVSVGTGGYEQYF. The CDR3 bases are TGCAGCGTGTCGGTGGGGACAGGGGGTTACGAGCAGTACTTC.

J is TRBJ1-2 and V is TRBV29-1, with 7 bases identical to TRBD1. The CDR3 covers 8 residues. The V gene end was trimmed by 7 bases and the J gene end by 12 bases; junction bases not matched to a gene: 2. Germline-derived CDR1 and CDR2 are SQVTM and ANQGSEA. The CDR3 DNA is TGCAGCGCCCAGGGGGACACCTTC. It specifies CSAQGDTF. Full variable domain (outside the CDR3, taken from reference TRBV29-1 and TRBJ1-2): SAVISQKPSRDICQRGTSLTIQCQVDSQVTMMFWYRQQPGQSLTLIATANQGSEATYESGFVIDKFPISRPNLTFSTLTVSNMSPEDSSIYLCSAQGDTFGSGTRLTVV.

The rearrangement joins TRBV28 to TRBJ1-2; D unclear. Germline CDR1 is MDHEN and CDR2 is SYDVKM. The CDR3 contains 16 residues. With 3 bases removed from V and 1 base from J, the gap between germline ends came to 15 bases. The CDR3 bases are TGTGCCAGCAGTTTGTCAGGCGGGATAAGTAACTATGGCTACACCTTC. It codes for CASSLSGGISNYGYTF.

Here the CDR3 DNA reads TGTGCCAGCAGCTTAGCGGAACTAGCGGGAAGCAATGAGCAGTTCTTC. This codes for CASSLAELAGSNEQFF. J is TRBJ2-1 and V is TRBV7-2, with 10 positions matching TRBD2. This CDR3 region has 16 residues. CDR1 is SGHTA, CDR2 FQGNSA, per germline. With V trimmed by 0 bases and J by 6 bases, 5 bases remained unmatched. Combining the CDR3 with reference TRBV7-2 and TRBJ2-1 gives the whole variable domain GAGVSQSPSNKVTEKGKDVELRCDPISGHTALYWYRQSLGQGLEFLIYFQGNSAPDKSGLPSDRFSAERTGGSVSTLTIQRTQQEDSAVYLCASSLAELAGSNEQFFGPGTRLTVL.

The chain joins TRBV25-1 to TRBJ2-5, with 9 bases matching TRBD1. This CDR3 has 16 amino acids. In germline, CDR1 is MGHDK, CDR2 SYGVNS. Trimming at V came to 3 bases and at J to 4 bases, leaving 9 bases not matched to a gene. The DNA for the CDR3 is TGTGCCAGCAGTGAGGAAGACAGGGGGAGGCCAGAGACCCAGTACTTC. It codes for CASSEEDRGRPETQYF.

The chain links TRBV5-3 to TRBJ2-7, with TRBD1 matching over 8 bases. TRBV5-3 has ORF status, its function being uncertain. The CDR3 is made up of 15 amino acids. V lost 4 bases to trimming and J lost 5 bases; unmatched junction nucleotides: 11. CDR3 in DNA: TGTGCCAGAAGCCCATCAGGACAGGGAAGCAACGAGCAGTACTTC. Its protein product is CARSPSGQGSNEQYF.

This rearrangement joins TRBV27 to TRBJ2-5, with a tentative D call TRBD1 (6 bases). Gene TRBJ2-7 matches the end of the DNA better, so the J call may be wrong. Germline loops: CDR1 MNHEY, CDR2 SMNVEV (reference sequence). This CDR3 region has 14 residues. The CDR3 here is CASTPPDSPYEQYF. The CDR3 nucleotides are TGTGCCAGCACCCCTCCGGACAGTCCCTACGAGCAGTACTTC.

The chain is built from TRBV4-2 and TRBJ2-7, with TRBD1 identical over 10 bases. Germline V gene sequence: CDR1 LGHNA, CDR2 YNFKEQ. After removal of 0 bases from V and 2 bases from J, the junction contained 1 base not matched to a gene. The CDR3 has 15 residues. The CDR3 coding sequence is TGTGCCAGCAGCCAAGATGACAGGGGGCCCTACGAGCAGTACTTC. Translated: CASSQDDRGPYEQYF.

This clone was observed a handful of times. Other DNA sequences within the sample encode an identical CDR3. The J gene is TRBJ2-7, the V gene TRBV27; 9 bases fit TRBD2. The CDR3 totals 14 residues. Trimming at V came to 2 bases and at J to 7 bases, leaving 6 bases not matched to a gene. CDR1 is MNHEY and CDR2 is SMNVEV in the germline V gene (reference sequence). CDR3 region: CASSLAGGPGEQYF. Written as DNA, the CDR3 is TGTGCCAGCAGTTTAGCGGGAGGGCCGGGGGAGCAGTACTTC.

This chain links TRBV5-8 with TRBJ1-5; possibly TRBD1 for D (6 bases). Germline values: CDR1 SGHTS, CDR2 YDEGEE. The CDR3 sequence is 18 residues long. The V end lost 1 base, the J end lost 4 bases, and 21 bases lay between the germline ends. The DNA for the CDR3 is TGTGCCAGCAGCTTGCCCCCCGCCGGGGGGGGCCAAAATCAGCCCCAGCATTTT. Its translation: CASSLPPAGGGQNQPQHF.

This clone appeared once. The chain uses TRBV21-1 and TRBJ1-5. TRBV21-1 is deemed a pseudogene. The CDR3 covers 14 residues. DNA of the CDR3: TGTGCCAGCATGAGCGTTTATAGCAATCAGCCCCAGCATTTT. This translates into CASMSVYSNQPQHF.

The V and J genes are TRBV7-9 and TRBJ2-7; D may be TRBD2 (6 bases). The germline V and J ends were trimmed by 5 bases and 6 bases, with 17 bases remaining between them. The CDR3 consists of 14 residues. Looked up from germline, CDR1 is SEHNR and CDR2 is FQNEAQ (reference sequence). This CDR3 reads CASSRWPGGTEQYF. For the CDR3, the DNA is TGTGCCAGCAGCAGATGGCCGGGCGGGACCGAGCAGTACTTC.